These 30 T cell receptor beta chains came from one sample sequenced in a study of shared clonotypes between healthy human individuals. Measured with immunoSEQ multiplex PCR; TCRdb has only the in-frame clones, and not every one. The sample records 950,000 to 1,100,000 clones, 65% to 80% being singletons. Sequenced input: memory CD4+ T cells sorted from blood. The subset is: CD45RA-negative fraction. The receptor set was obtained from a man younger than 35 in good health.

This clone appeared a few times. This chain links TRBV11-2 with TRBJ1-1; D not certain. CDR1 is SGHAT and CDR2 is FQNNGV in the germline V gene. The ends were cut back, 1 base at V and 4 bases at J, with 10 bases in the middle. The CDR3 runs to 14 residues. The DNA for the CDR3 is TGTGCCAGCAGCTTAGCTCCAGTTTCCACTGAAGCTTTCTTT. Its protein product is CASSLAPVSTEAFF.

This clone was seen once. The V call is TRBV11-2, the J call TRBJ2-7; D possibly corresponds to TRBD2 (7 bases). The CDR3 consists of 15 residues. From germline, CDR1 is SGHAT and CDR2 FQNNGV. V was trimmed by 5 bases and J by 0 bases, leaving 14 bases between them. CDR3 nucleotides: TGTGCCAGCAGCCGGGGGGCCGGGAGCTCCTACGAGCAGTACTTC. Protein product: CASSRGAGSSYEQYF.

This clone was picked up a small number of times. The V call is TRBV19, the J call TRBJ2-3; D gene ambiguous. The V gene lost 5 bases and the J gene lost 6 bases, with 12 bases spanning the gap. This CDR3 contains 13 residues. Germline values: CDR1 LNHDA, CDR2 SQIVND (reference sequence). The CDR3 coding sequence is TGTGCCAGTAGTCCTGGTTCCGCTGATACGCAGTATTTT. Protein product: CASSPGSADTQYF. The complete variable domain, with remaining parts taken from reference TRBV19 and TRBJ2-3, reads DGGITQSPKYLFRKEGQNVTLSCEQNLNHDAMYWYRQDPGQGLRLIYYSQIVNDFQKGDIAEGYSVSREKKESFPLTVTSAQKNPTAFYLCASSPGSADTQYFGPGTRLTVL.

The chain is built from TRBV2 and TRBJ1-2; D remains unclear. The CDR3 covers 13 residues. Trimming removed 5 bases from V and 10 bases from J, with 17 bases in between. The germline V gene has CDR1 SNHLY and CDR2 FYNNEI. The CDR3 region has the DNA TGTGCCAGCAGTCCAGGACCGCCCCGAGACTACACCTTC. This codes for CASSPGPPRDYTF. Full variable domain (missing parts from reference TRBV2 and TRBJ1-2): EPEVTQTPSHQVTQMGQEVILRCVPISNHLYFYWYRQILGQKVEFLVSFYNNEISEKSEIFDDQFSVERPDGSNFTLKIRSTKLEDSAMYFCASSPGPPRDYTFGSGTRLTVV.

The gene calls are TRBV7-8 and TRBJ1-6, with a tentative D call TRBD1 (6 bases). Trimming stripped 2 bases from V and 3 bases from J, with 14 bases between. Germline V gene lookup returns CDR1 SGHVS and CDR2 FQNEAQ. CDR3 size: 17 residues. CDR3 loop: CASSLFGGGNYNSPLHF. As DNA, the CDR3 is TGTGCCAGCAGCTTATTTGGAGGGGGGAACTATAATTCACCCCTCCACTTT.

The chain uses TRBV5-1 and TRBJ2-7; D gene uncertain. The CDR3 is 11 residues long. V lost 3 bases to trimming and J lost 3 bases, with 4 bases between them. In germline, CDR1 is SGHRS, CDR2 YFSETQ. In DNA, the CDR3 is TGCGCCAGCAGCTACAACTACGAGCAGTACTTC. As protein: CASSYNYEQYF.

This clone was seen ten or more times. The chain uses TRBV7-9 and TRBJ2-4; 8 bases align to TRBD1. The germline V gene has CDR1 SEHNR and CDR2 FQNEAQ (reference sequence). V dropped 5 bases and J dropped 0; count of bases not matched to a gene: 6. CDR3 size: 16 residues. The CDR3 bases are TGTGCCAGCAGCCCCCAGGGGGCTTTAGCCAAAAACATTCAGTACTTC. It is translated as CASSPQGALAKNIQYF. Combining the CDR3 with reference TRBV7-9 and TRBJ2-4 gives the whole variable domain DTGVSQNPRHKITKRGQNVTFRCDPISEHNRLYWYRQTLGQGPEFLTYFQNEAQLEKSRLLSDRFSAERPKGSFSTLEIQRTEQGDSAMYLCASSPQGALAKNIQYFGAGTRLSVL.

This clone was detected only a few times. The V and J genes are TRBV14 and TRBJ1-1; 7 bases are shared with TRBD1. J was trimmed by 5 bases and V by 6 bases; bases with no gene match: 9. There are 14 residues in the CDR3. Per the germline V gene, CDR1 is SGHDN and CDR2 is FVKESK. This CDR3 reads CASRLETGTTEAFF. For the CDR3, the DNA is TGTGCCAGCAGACTAGAGACAGGGACTACTGAAGCTTTCTTT. Combining the CDR3 with reference TRBV14 and TRBJ1-1 gives the whole variable domain EAGVTQFPSHSVIEKGQTVTLRCDPISGHDNLYWYRRVMGKEIKFLLHFVKESKQDESGMPNNRFLAERTGGTYSTLKVQPAELEDSGVYFCASRLETGTTEAFFGQGTRLTVV.

The chain joins TRBV11-2 to TRBJ2-7; 7 nucleotides line up with TRBD2. V gave up 4 bases and J gave up 3 bases; unmatched junction bases: 6. The CDR3 runs to 14 residues. In germline, CDR1 is SGHAT, CDR2 FQNNGV. The CDR3 reads CASSSGGRVYEQYF. Written as DNA, the CDR3 is TGTGCCAGCAGCTCCGGGGGGAGGGTCTACGAGCAGTACTTC.

The chain has TRBV6-1 and TRBJ2-7; tentatively, D is TRBD1 (6 bases). The V end was cut by 6 bases, the J end by 0 bases, with 15 bases between. Germline V gene data show CDR1 as MNHNS and CDR2 as SASEGT. The CDR3 contains 15 residues. CDR3 coding DNA: TGTGCCAGCAGCCCTTACAGGGTCTCCTCCTACGAGCAGTACTTC. It encodes CASSPYRVSSYEQYF.

This chain's CDR3 is CASMDHQTEAFF. For the CDR3, the DNA is TGTGCCAGTATGGATCATCAAACTGAAGCTTTCTTT. This chain connects TRBV19 to TRBJ1-1; no reliable D call. The V gene lost 7 bases and the J gene lost 5 bases, with 11 bases spanning the gap. The CDR3 is made up of 12 amino acids. CDR1 LNHDA and CDR2 SQIVND come from the germline V gene (reference sequence).

This rearrangement joins TRBV19 to TRBJ2-3; D is perhaps TRBD2 (6 bases). Deletions cut 7 bases from V and 5 bases from J, with 19 bases between. This CDR3 is built from 15 residues. The germline V gene encodes CDR1 LNHDA and CDR2 SQIVND (reference sequence). CDR3 loop: CASNTRRDFKDTQYF. The CDR3 DNA follows: TGTGCCAGTAACACCCGGCGGGACTTCAAAGATACGCAGTATTTT. The whole variable domain, remainder taken from reference TRBV19 and TRBJ2-3, is DGGITQSPKYLFRKEGQNVTLSCEQNLNHDAMYWYRQDPGQGLRLIYYSQIVNDFQKGDIAEGYSVSREKKESFPLTVTSAQKNPTAFYLCASNTRRDFKDTQYFGPGTRLTVL.

This clone occurred many times. This chain links TRBV5-8 with TRBJ2-6; D is uncertain. CDR3 length: 13 residues. Germline V lookup: CDR1 SGHTS, CDR2 YDEGEE. Trimming removed 4 bases from V and 3 bases from J, with 5 bases in between. CDR3: CASSVYGANVLTF. The CDR3 DNA is TGTGCCAGCAGCGTGTATGGGGCCAACGTCCTGACTTTC.

J is TRBJ2-1 and V is TRBV19; tentatively, D is TRBD2 (5 bases). This CDR3 has 13 residues. The V gene lost 3 bases and the J gene lost 6 bases, with 9 bases spanning the gap. Looked up from germline, CDR1 is LNHDA and CDR2 is SQIVND (reference sequence). Here the CDR3 DNA reads TGTGCCAGTAGTATCGGAGGTATCAATGAGCAGTTCTTC. Translated, it gives CASSIGGINEQFF.

The CDR3 sequence: CASGRTGPGYGYTF. CDR3 DNA: TGTGCCAGCGGAAGGACAGGACCGGGGTATGGCTACACCTTC. This chain links TRBV5-6 with TRBJ1-2; 7 nucleotides match TRBD1. Germline V CDR1 and CDR2: SGHDT, YYEEEE. The CDR3 extends over 14 amino acids. The V and J ends lost 7 bases and 5 bases, in that order; junction bases with no gene match: 11.

In regard to this clone: The sample holds other DNA sequences that translate to the same CDR3. J is TRBJ2-5 and V is TRBV5-1; the D gene is possibly TRBD1 (6 bases). V was cut by 4 bases and J by 2 bases, with 9 bases left in between. CDR3 length: 13 residues. CDR1 and CDR2 from the germline V gene are SGHRS and YFSETQ. CDR3 in amino acids: CASSLGQQETQYF. CDR3 DNA sequence: TGCGCCAGCAGCCTAGGACAGCAAGAGACCCAGTACTTC.

The chain links TRBV6-6 to TRBJ2-1; 8 positions match TRBD2. The germline gives CDR1 MNHNY, CDR2 SVGAGI (reference sequence). The J segment lost 5 bases and the V segment lost 5 bases, leaving 8 bases of the junction unmatched. CDR3 length: 15 residues. The CDR3 region is CASSLLAGLNNEQFF. The CDR3 DNA follows: TGTGCCAGCAGTCTCCTAGCGGGCCTTAACAATGAGCAGTTCTTC.

The gene calls are TRBV11-2 and TRBJ2-3, with D possibly being TRBD2 (6 bases). Germline CDR1 and CDR2: SGHAT and FQNNGV. V lost 1 base and J 2 bases, leaving 7 bases between the germline ends. The CDR3 runs to 14 residues. CDR3 loop: CASSLGTNTDTQYF. The CDR3 DNA sequence: TGTGCCAGCAGCTTAGGGACTAACACAGATACGCAGTATTTT.

V gene TRBV18 combines with J gene TRBJ2-1; TRBD2 matches 11 bases. The V and J ends lost 5 bases and 2 bases, in that order; junction bases with no gene match: 5. CDR1 is KGHSH, CDR2 LQKENI, per germline. The CDR3 length is 16 residues. Here the CDR3 reads CASSIGTSGTYNEQFF. The CDR3 nucleotides are TGTGCCAGCTCAATAGGGACTAGCGGAACCTACAATGAGCAGTTCTTC.

This chain connects TRBV10-2 to TRBJ1-1, with D tentatively TRBD1 (6 bases). CDR1 WSHSY and CDR2 SAAADI come from the germline V gene. The CDR3 runs to 13 residues. V lost 6 bases to trimming and J lost 6 bases, with 14 bases between them. The CDR3 region is CASRTGGAPEAFF. The CDR3 DNA sequence: TGCGCCAGCAGGACCGGGGGGGCGCCTGAAGCTTTCTTT.

The chain joins TRBV10-3 to TRBJ2-7; D remains unclear. Germline V lookup: CDR1 ENHRY, CDR2 SYGVKD. Trimming shortened V by 4 bases and J by 5 bases, and 12 bases separated the two germline ends. The CDR3 contains 13 residues. The CDR3 loop is CAISGNNVHEQYF. Here the CDR3 DNA reads TGTGCCATCAGTGGGAATAATGTCCACGAGCAGTACTTC.

The chain carries TRBV11-2 and TRBJ1-4; possibly TRBD1 for D (5 bases). CDR1 and CDR2 from the germline V gene are SGHAT and FQNNGV. The CDR3 is 16 amino acids. V lost 5 bases to trimming and J lost 4 bases, with 17 bases between them. CDR3 in DNA: TGTGCCAGCAGCCATAATGCAGGGCGAATTAATGAAAAACTGTTTTTT. Translation gives CASSHNAGRINEKLFF.

This clone was counted ten times or more. The J gene is TRBJ1-1, the V gene TRBV6-5; no firm D call. Germline V gene data show CDR1 as MNHEY and CDR2 as SVGAGI. Between the trimmed V and J ends, which lost 6 bases and 1 base, there was a span of 12 bases. The CDR3 runs to 14 residues. The CDR3 is CASRSLQKNTEAFF. CDR3 DNA: TGTGCCAGCAGATCTCTCCAGAAGAACACTGAAGCTTTCTTT.

This chain joins TRBV4-1 and TRBJ1-4; TRBD1 aligns across 9 bases. The V gene's germline CDR1 is MGHRA and CDR2 YSYEKL. This CDR3 region has 15 residues. Germline trimming cut 2 bases from V and 8 bases from J; bases unmatched to any gene: 6. CDR3 protein: CASSQTGTGTEKLFF. The CDR3 bases are TGCGCCAGCAGCCAAACCGGGACAGGGACCGAAAAACTGTTTTTT.

Regarding this clone: Since a much larger clone is just one base distant, this may be a read error. The gene calls are TRBV28 and TRBJ1-5, with 9 bases fitting TRBD1. The CDR3 length is 15 residues. V shed 3 bases and J 1 base; nucleotides not matched to a gene: 1. The germline V gene has CDR1 MDHEN and CDR2 SYDVKM. The CDR3 bases are TGTGCCAGCAGTTTTGGGACAGGGAGCAATCAGCCCCAGCATTTT. It is translated as CASSFGTGSNQPQHF.

This clone occurred a few times. The chain recombines TRBV13 with TRBJ1-1; D may be TRBD1 (5 bases). CDR1 and CDR2 (germline): PRHDT, FYEKMQ (reference sequence). V was clipped by 6 bases and J by 2 bases, with 13 bases between them. The CDR3 length is 14 residues. The CDR3: CASRTQGRNTEAFF. CDR3 sequence (DNA): TGTGCCAGCAGAACCCAGGGTAGAAACACTGAAGCTTTCTTT.

This chain joins TRBV5-1 and TRBJ2-1; D possibly corresponds to TRBD1 (6 bases). CDR1 is SGHRS and CDR2 is YFSETQ in the germline V gene. V shed 6 bases and J shed 7 bases, with 20 bases lying between them. The CDR3 runs 15 residues. The CDR3 DNA sequence: TGCGCCAGCAAGGAAAGGACAGACGGACTGAATGAGCAGTTCTTC. Protein: CASKERTDGLNEQFF.

The genes are TRBV7-2 and TRBJ2-1, with 8 bases lining up with TRBD1. Germline loops: CDR1 SGHTA, CDR2 FQGNSA. The CDR3 extends over 16 amino acids. V was pared by 0 bases and J by 0 bases, with 1 base of the junction left unmatched. The CDR3 nucleotides read TGTGCCAGCAGCTTAGCGGGGACAGGCTCCTACAATGAGCAGTTCTTC. It translates to CASSLAGTGSYNEQFF.

The chain uses TRBV11-3 and TRBJ2-3; perhaps TRBD1 as D (5 bases). V lost 1 base to trimming and J lost 2 bases, with 10 bases between them. Germline CDR1 reads SGHNT; CDR2 reads YENEEA. The CDR3 runs 15 residues. The DNA of the CDR3 is TGTGCCAGCAGCTTAGGCCAGGACAACACAGATACGCAGTATTTT. Translated, it gives CASSLGQDNTDTQYF.

As to this clone: Just one base apart from a much larger clone, this may be a read error. Other DNA variants within this sample encode the same CDR3. V usage is TRBV2 and J usage is TRBJ1-6; no definite D call. CDR3 length equals 16 residues. In germline, CDR1 is SNHLY, CDR2 FYNNEI. Trimming took 3 bases from V and 0 from J, leaving 9 bases between them. The CDR3 loop reads CASSEEASSYNSPLHF. For the CDR3, the DNA is TGTGCCAGCAGTGAGGAGGCGAGCTCCTATAATTCACCCCTCCACTTT.